The 19 T cell receptor beta chains presented below share a single source sample, sequenced in a study of T cell repertoires in cytomegalovirus infection. What these receptors recognize is not known. One entry per CDR3 protein results from TCRdb running MiXCR on the reads. Of around 430,000 distinct CDR3 sequences in the sample, 42% were seen once. The specimen comprised cultured PBMCs, sampled from culture after CMV antigen stimulation. The receptors here all came from a human donor in good health (CMV status not recorded). Some clones in this sample may be carry-over from other donors' samples.

This chain links TRBV19 with TRBJ2-4; no definite D call. Per the germline V gene, CDR1 is LNHDA and CDR2 is SQIVND (reference sequence). This CDR3 has 13 residues. The V and J ends lost 5 bases and 3 bases respectively, with 8 bases between them. CDR3 residues: CASSAGLKNIQYF. The CDR3 bases are TGTGCCAGTAGTGCAGGCCTCAAAAACATTCAGTACTTC. Complete variable domain (other parts from reference TRBV19 and TRBJ2-4): DGGITQSPKYLFRKEGQNVTLSCEQNLNHDAMYWYRQDPGQGLRLIYYSQIVNDFQKGDIAEGYSVSREKKESFPLTVTSAQKNPTAFYLCASSAGLKNIQYFGAGTRLSVL.

This sequence joins TRBV4-1 and TRBJ2-2; the match to TRBD1 covers 9 bases. The V gene's germline CDR1 is MGHRA and CDR2 YSYEKL. The CDR3 covers 17 residues. Trimming removed 2 bases from V and 2 bases from J; junction bases left unmatched: 6. Here the CDR3 DNA reads TGCGCCAGCAGCCAAACCTGGACAGGGGAAAACACCGGGGAGCTGTTTTTT. It codes for CASSQTWTGENTGELFF.

The chain recombines TRBV11-2 with TRBJ2-7; no clear D gene. CDR1 is SGHAT, CDR2 FQNNGV, per germline. CDR3 size: 15 residues. Trimming shortened V by 0 bases and J by 3 bases, and 12 bases separated the two germline ends. CDR3 nucleotides: TGTGCCAGCAGCTTAGATCCGTCCCTGGGCTACGAGCAGTACTTC. This codes for CASSLDPSLGYEQYF.

CDR3 nucleotide sequence: TGTGCCAGCAGCCCTGGGGGCCTCGGGAACACTGAAGCTTTCTTT. Translating it yields CASSPGGLGNTEAFF. The genes are TRBV5-4 and TRBJ1-1; a weak D match, TRBD1 (6 bases). CDR3 length equals 15 residues. Per the germline V gene, CDR1 is SGHNT and CDR2 is YYREEE (reference sequence). V lost 4 bases, J lost 1 base, and 14 bases lay in between. Full variable domain (rest looked up from reference TRBV5-4 and TRBJ1-1): ETGVTQSPTHLIKTRGQQVTLRCSSQSGHNTVSWYQQALGQGPQFIFQYYREEENGRGNFPPRFSGLQFPNYSSELNVNALELDDSALYLCASSPGGLGNTEAFFGQGTRLTVV.

The chain recombines TRBV6-2 or TRBV6-3 with TRBJ1-1; D gene ambiguous. V was clipped by 0 bases and J by 4 bases, with 9 bases between them. The CDR3 spans 14 residues. From germline, CDR1 is MNHEY and CDR2 SVGEGT. DNA of the CDR3: TGTGCCAGCAGTTACTCTGGTTCAACCACTGAAGCTTTCTTT. This gives the protein CASSYSGSTTEAFF.

This clonotype has more than one count but fewer than ten. The CDR3 nucleotides read TGTGCCAGCACCTGGACAGGCTCTGGGGCCAACGTCCTGACTTTC. It yields the protein CASTWTGSGANVLTF. This chain links TRBV12-3 or TRBV12-4 with TRBJ2-6, with 7 bases identical to TRBD1. This CDR3 is 15 amino acids long. Germline trimming cut 7 bases from V and 0 bases from J; bases unmatched to any gene: 3.

This clonotype was seen a few times. The chain employs TRBV2 and TRBJ2-2; TRBD1 is a possible D gene (6 bases). The V and J ends lost 6 bases and 5 bases respectively, with 10 bases between them. The CDR3 spans 13 residues. Germline CDR1 SNHLY, CDR2 FYNNEI. The CDR3 DNA sequence: TGTGCCAGCAGACAGGGTGATACCGGGGAGCTGTTTTTT. Protein product: CASRQGDTGELFF.

The chain is built from TRBV7-2 and TRBJ2-7; 8 nucleotides agree with TRBD1. Germline V lookup: CDR1 SGHTA, CDR2 FQGNSA. This CDR3 has 13 residues. With 5 bases clipped from V and 5 bases from J, the junction kept 5 bases outside the gene matches. CDR3 nucleotides: TGTGCCAGCAGCCCCGACAGGGGCCACGAGCAGTACTTC. Translating gives CASSPDRGHEQYF.

The sample holds many counts of this clonotype. The V call is TRBV7-2, the J call TRBJ2-1; D ambiguous. Germline loops: CDR1 SGHTA, CDR2 FQGNSA. The CDR3 loop spans 16 amino acids. The V and J ends lost 2 bases and 5 bases respectively, with 16 bases between them. CDR3 sequence: CASSLSLGFLNNEQFF. CDR3 nucleotide sequence: TGTGCCAGCAGCTTAAGTTTAGGGTTCCTTAACAATGAGCAGTTCTTC.

The J gene is TRBJ2-3, the V gene TRBV9, with D perhaps matching TRBD2 (5 bases). The CDR3 covers 15 residues. Per the germline V gene, CDR1 is SGDLS and CDR2 is YYNGEE. The ends were cut back, 0 bases at V and 8 bases at J, with 16 bases in the middle. The CDR3 nucleotides read TGTGCCAGCAGCGTAGCTACCTCCGAACTAGGTACGCAGTATTTT. Translation gives CASSVATSELGTQYF.

The gene calls are TRBV24-1 and TRBJ2-5, with TRBD2 as a possible D gene (5 bases). Germline V lookup: CDR1 KGHDR, CDR2 SFDVKD. Between the trimmed V and J ends, which lost 4 bases and 6 bases, there was a span of 8 bases. The CDR3 consists of 12 residues. The CDR3 reads CATSDTRKTQYF. DNA for the CDR3: TGTGCCACCAGTGACACTAGGAAGACCCAGTACTTC.

The chain recombines TRBV5-1 with TRBJ2-1; a possible D gene is TRBD2 (6 bases). The V end was cut by 0 bases, the J end by 8 bases, with 12 bases between. The germline gives CDR1 SGHRS, CDR2 YFSETQ. CDR3 length: 14 residues. The CDR3 region is CASSLAGSGDEQFF. As DNA, the CDR3 is TGCGCCAGCAGCTTGGCTGGTAGCGGCGATGAGCAGTTCTTC.

The chain carries TRBV6-6 and TRBJ2-1; 8 bases map to TRBD1. The length of the CDR3 is 13 residues. Germline CDR1 is MNHNY and CDR2 is SVGAGI (reference sequence). V dropped 7 bases and J dropped 9; count of bases not matched to a gene: 8. CDR3 nucleotides: TGTGCCAGCATGGGGCAGGGGGCTAGTGAGCAGTTCTTC. Translation: CASMGQGASEQFF.

There are a few counts of this clonotype. The chain couples TRBV7-2 to TRBJ2-1, with a possible D match to TRBD2 (5 bases). The CDR3 sequence is 15 residues long. V lost 5 bases and J lost 7, with 18 bases in between. Germline V gene lookup returns CDR1 SGHTA and CDR2 FQGNSA. The CDR3: CASSPEAVPGNEQFF. The CDR3 region has the DNA TGTGCCAGCAGCCCCGAAGCGGTCCCGGGGAATGAGCAGTTCTTC.

V and J are TRBV6-6 and TRBJ1-3; D not certain. This CDR3 has 13 residues. Germline lookup yields CDR1 MNHNY and CDR2 SVGAGI (reference sequence). Trimming left V 8 bases short and J 2 bases short, with 10 bases between. The DNA for the CDR3 is TGTGCCAGCCGACATCGGGCTGGAAACACCATATATTTT. Translation: CASRHRAGNTIYF.

The V call is TRBV27, the J call TRBJ1-6, with 8 bases identical to TRBD1. Germline CDR1 MNHEY, CDR2 SMNVEV (reference sequence). Trimming at V came to 4 bases and at J to 8 bases, leaving 4 bases not matched to a gene. The CDR3 sequence is 14 residues long. The CDR3 sequence: CASSSRQGYSPLHF. CDR3 nucleotides: TGTGCCAGCAGTTCCCGACAGGGGTATTCACCCCTCCACTTT.

This rearrangement joins TRBV11-2 to TRBJ1-1; D ambiguous. Between the trimmed V and J ends, which lost 3 bases and 1 base, there was a span of 12 bases. Per germline, CDR1 SGHAT and CDR2 FQNNGV. The CDR3 loop spans 15 amino acids. The CDR3 DNA sequence: TGTGCCAGCAGCTTTACGGGGTCGGCGAACACTGAAGCTTTCTTT. The encoded protein is CASSFTGSANTEAFF. The full variable domain, rest sourced from reference TRBV11-2 and TRBJ1-1, is EAGVAQSPRYKIIEKRQSVAFWCNPISGHATLYWYQQILGQGPKLLIQFQNNGVVDDSQLPKDRFSAERLKGVDSTLKIQPAKLEDSAVYLCASSFTGSANTEAFFGQGTRLTVV.

The chain has TRBV18 and TRBJ1-5; D is ambiguous. The germline CDR1 and CDR2 sequences are KGHSH and LQKENI. There are 15 residues in the CDR3. Trimming cost V 1 base and J 0 bases, with 7 bases left between them. This chain's CDR3 is CASSPLPDSNQPQHF. CDR3 nucleotide sequence: TGTGCCAGCTCACCACTACCGGATAGCAATCAGCCCCAGCATTTT. The variable domain in full, with the rest retrieved from reference TRBV18 and TRBJ1-5, is NAGVMQNPRHLVRRRGQEARLRCSPMKGHSHVYWYRQLPEEGLKFMVYLQKENIIDESGMPKERFSAEFPKEGPSILRIQQVVRGDSAAYFCASSPLPDSNQPQHFGDGTRLSIL.

The chain recombines TRBV7-8 with TRBJ2-7; TRBD2 agrees at 7 bases. CDR1 and CDR2 from the germline V gene are SGHVS and FQNEAQ. This CDR3 region has 14 residues. Trimming cost V 8 bases and J 6 bases; bases outside gene matches: 13. CDR3 bases: TGTGCCAGCTCCCTCAGAGCGGGGCTCGGCGAGCAGTACTTC. This sequence encodes CASSLRAGLGEQYF.